This T cell receptor (beta chain) was profiled in a study of cytomegalovirus exposure and HLA in healthy donors. Study results and limitations: In vitro testing confirmed three CMV-associated chains as specific for CMV antigens.

The study ran its PCR with 60 Vbeta and 13 Jbeta primers. The repertoire was sequenced with immunoSEQ multiplex PCR; TCRdb's copy has only in-frame clones and lacks some. Of 85,000 to 100,000 clones in the sample, under 85% were seen once. The table lists this clone with a few counts. Its antigen is as yet unknown. Looked up from germline, CDR1 is MNHNS and CDR2 is SASEGT. Trimming cost V 1 base and J 5 bases, with 16 bases left between them. This CDR3 has 16 residues. This receptor was identified in a woman in her forties in good health and CMV-seropositive. Sequencing input: PBMCs. This rearrangement joins TRBV6-1 to TRBJ2-3; D possibly corresponds to TRBD2 (5 bases). CDR3 protein: CASSEVPGTNRDTQYF. CDR3 DNA: TGTGCCAGCAGTGAAGTACCGGGAACCAACCGAGATACGCAGTATTTT.